This is a list of T cell receptor beta chains from one sample in a study of immune cell composition in non-small cell lung cancer. Profiled with immunoSEQ multiplex PCR; TCRdb holds only in-frame clones, not every one. This sample yields around 5,000 clones, of which around 78% are seen a single time; around a sixth belongs to the top ten. What was sequenced was lung tumor tissue. Receptors originate from a human donor with non-small cell lung cancer. Both conserved end residues are part of each CDR3. The D gene is left open where the match is weak. Size is stated for part of the rows, as once, few or many counts, or as a class when the clone is expanded.

CDR3	DNA	size	D	V	J
CAIRSAGRGNTIYF	TGTGCCATCCGCTCTGCGGGAAGGGGAAACACCATATATTTT	-	-	TRBV7-2	TRBJ1-3
CASSVDRNTEAFF	TGTGCCAGCAGCGTAGACAGGAACACTGAAGCTTTCTTT	few	-	TRBV6-1	TRBJ1-1
CASSLVGDSELFF	TGTGCCAGCAGCTTGGTCGGGGACTCGGAGCTGTTTTTT	-	-	TRBV5-5	TRBJ2-2
CASTLTGPRREAFF	TGTGCCAGCACCCTTACAGGGCCTCGCAGGGAAGCTTTCTTT	-	-	TRBV5-6	TRBJ1-1
CSVAGLAGLTDTQYF	TGCAGCGTTGCGGGACTAGCGGGGCTAACAGATACGCAGTATTTT	-	TRBD2	TRBV29-1	TRBJ2-3
CASSVRTGGYGYTF	TGTGCCAGCAGCGTTCGGACAGGGGGTTATGGCTACACCTTC	-	TRBD1	TRBV9	TRBJ1-2
CASTRTGMNTEAFF	TGTGCCAGCACCCGGACAGGGATGAACACTGAAGCTTTCTTT	-	TRBD1	TRBV6-6	TRBJ1-1
CAWSTWNREGTEAFF	TGTGCCTGGAGTACTTGGAACAGGGAAGGCACTGAAGCTTTCTTT	few	-	TRBV30	TRBJ1-1
CASSFPGTDTQYF	TGTGCCAGCAGCTTTCCAGGCACAGATACGCAGTATTTT	-	-	TRBV5-4	TRBJ2-3
CASSVAGIGQGYEQYF	TGTGCCAGCAGCGTAGCTGGGATAGGACAGGGCTACGAGCAGTACTTC	few	TRBD1	TRBV9	TRBJ2-7
CASSPGASGLVYNEQFF	TGTGCCAGCAGCCCCGGCGCTAGCGGTTTGGTCTACAATGAGCAGTTCTTC	-	TRBD2	TRBV7-9	TRBJ2-1
CASSQSESTEAFF	TGTGCCAGCAGCCAATCCGAGTCCACTGAAGCTTTCTTT	-	-	TRBV16	TRBJ1-1
CASSLEAGQIQETQYF	TGTGCCAGCAGCTTAGAGGCGGGACAGATTCAAGAGACCCAGTACTTC	-	-	TRBV7-8	TRBJ2-5
CASSFSRGDTQYF	TGTGCTAGCAGCTTTAGTCGGGGAGATACGCAGTATTTT	once	-	TRBV7-7	TRBJ2-3
CASSEGTAAYNEQFF	TGTGCCAGCAGCGAAGGGACAGCAGCCTACAATGAGCAGTTCTTC	few	TRBD1	TRBV9	TRBJ2-1
CASSAADTEAFF	TGTGCCAGCAGTGCGGCTGACACTGAAGCTTTCTTT	-	-	TRBV11-3	TRBJ1-1
CASSGTSGSSYNEQFF	TGTGCCAGCAGTGGGACTAGCGGGAGCTCCTACAATGAGCAGTTCTTC	-	TRBD2	TRBV6-6	TRBJ2-1
CASSPDSSPGYTF	TGTGCCAGCTCTCCGGACAGCTCTCCCGGCTACACCTTC	-	-	TRBV2	TRBJ1-2
CASRGQEAYEQYF	TGTGCCAGCAGGGGACAGGAAGCCTACGAGCAGTACTTC	-	TRBD1	TRBV6-6	TRBJ2-7
CASRQQPPDTQYF	TGCGCCAGCAGGCAACAGCCTCCAGATACGCAGTATTTT	-	-	TRBV5-1	TRBJ2-3
CASSEATTGQYF	TGTGCCAGCAGTGAAGCGACCACCGGGCAGTACTTC	-	-	TRBV2	TRBJ2-5
CASSQVGQGASGELFF	TGCGCCAGCAGCCAAGTTGGACAGGGGGCCTCCGGGGAGCTGTTTTTT	-	TRBD1	TRBV4-3	TRBJ2-2
CASSPHARGLSNEQFF	TGTGCCAGCAGTCCCCACGCGCGGGGGCTCTCTAATGAGCAGTTCTTC	few	-	TRBV27	TRBJ2-1
CASSVGQGGNGYTF	TGTGCCAGCAGCGTCGGACAGGGTGGAAATGGCTACACCTTC	-	TRBD1	TRBV9	TRBJ1-2
CASSLQGLNTEAFF	TGTGCCAGCAGCCTACAGGGGCTGAACACTGAAGCTTTCTTT	-	TRBD1	TRBV11-3	TRBJ1-1
CASSSGLAGASGANVLTF	TGTGCCAGCAGCTCGGGACTAGCGGGGGCCTCTGGGGCCAACGTCCTGACTTTC	-	TRBD2	TRBV7-2	TRBJ2-6
CASSSGSRSGELFF	TGTGCCAGCAGTTCCGGGAGTCGCTCCGGGGAGCTGTTTTTT	once	-	TRBV28	TRBJ2-2
CASSGPGQTPLHF	TGTGCCAGCAGTGGGCCCGGACAAACACCCCTCCACTTT	-	-	TRBV6-6	TRBJ1-6
CASSEGGGFGNTIYF	TGTGCCAGCAGCGAGGGGGGGGGTTTTGGAAACACCATATATTTT	few	-	TRBV9	TRBJ1-3
CASSLGDRDNQPQHF	TGTGCCAGCAGCTTAGGAGACAGGGACAATCAGCCCCAGCATTTT	-	TRBD1	TRBV13	TRBJ1-5
CASSRDRGPEAFF	TGTGCCAGCAGTCGGGACAGGGGGCCTGAAGCTTTCTTT	-	TRBD1	TRBV2	TRBJ1-1
CASSPTGGGYYEQYF	TGTGCCAGCAGCCCGACAGGGGGCGGCTACTACGAGCAGTACTTC	-	TRBD1	TRBV5-6	TRBJ2-7
CASMSPSSYEQYF	TGTGCCAGCATGAGTCCTAGCTCCTACGAGCAGTACTTC	few	-	TRBV11-2	TRBJ2-7
CSVETGTGVIYEQYF	TGCAGCGTTGAGACCGGGACAGGGGTCATTTACGAGCAGTACTTC	-	TRBD1	TRBV29-1	TRBJ2-7
CAWKEGLNTGELFF	TGTGCCTGGAAGGAGGGGCTGAACACCGGGGAGCTGTTTTTT	-	-	TRBV30	TRBJ2-2
CASSGQGVGSNQPQHF	TGTGCCAGTAGTGGGCAGGGGGTCGGGAGCAATCAGCCCCAGCATTTT	-	TRBD1	TRBV19	TRBJ1-5
CASTLSARGNEKLFF	TGTGCCAGCACCCTAAGTGCGAGGGGGAATGAAAAACTGTTTTTT	medium-sized	-	TRBV28	TRBJ1-4
CASSPGQGSQPQHF	TGTGCCAGCAGTCCTGGACAGGGAAGTCAGCCCCAGCATTTT	-	TRBD1	TRBV7-9	TRBJ1-5
CASSRTSESTDTQYF	TGTGCCAGCAGTCGTACTAGCGAGAGCACAGATACGCAGTATTTT	-	TRBD2	TRBV5-4	TRBJ2-3
CASSLGAGAYNEQFF	TGTGCCAGCAGCTTAGGAGCGGGGGCCTACAATGAGCAGTTCTTC	-	TRBD2	TRBV7-2	TRBJ2-1
CASSGQTNQPQHF	TGTGCCAGTAGTGGACAGACCAATCAGCCCCAGCATTTT	-	-	TRBV19	TRBJ1-5
CASSLNAETNQPQHF	TGTGCCAGCAGCTTGAATGCAGAAACCAATCAGCCCCAGCATTTT	-	-	TRBV5-5	TRBJ1-5
CASSYRVYTGELFF	TGTGCCAGCAGTTACCGGGTCTACACCGGGGAGCTGTTTTTT	-	-	TRBV6-5	TRBJ2-2
CASSPPGTGRANYGYTF	TGTGCCAGCTCACCACCCGGGACAGGTAGAGCTAACTATGGCTACACCTTC	-	TRBD1	TRBV18	TRBJ1-2
CASSPSSVETQYF	TGTGCCAGCAGTCCGTCCTCAGTGGAGACCCAGTACTTC	-	-	TRBV28	TRBJ2-5
CASSEEGVGLAADTQYF	TGTGCCAGCAGTGAAGAGGGGGTGGGACTAGCGGCAGATACGCAGTATTTT	once	TRBD2	TRBV2	TRBJ2-3
CASSQAKNIQYF	TGTGCCAGCAGCCAAGCCAAAAACATTCAGTACTTC	few	-	TRBV2	TRBJ2-4
CASSLDRDYYNEQFF	TGTGCCAGCAGCTTAGATCGGGACTACTACAATGAGCAGTTCTTC	-	TRBD2	TRBV11-3	TRBJ2-1
CASSSNRGIQETQYF	TGTGCCAGCAGTTCTAATAGGGGGATCCAAGAGACCCAGTACTTC	-	-	TRBV5-6	TRBJ2-5
CASRVQGNTEAFF	TGTGCCAGCAGGGTTCAGGGGAACACTGAAGCTTTCTTT	-	-	TRBV6-6	TRBJ1-1